This TCR beta chain was retrieved from a study of blood T cell repertoires in COVID-19 (dated by TCRdb to the early 2020s). With regard to the full study: Collaborator samples came from the United States, Italy and Spain and covered acute and convalescent phases of COVID-19. The prospective study material was composed of cDNA or gDNA derived from T cells, B-cell-depleted T cells, or PBMCs. Sample metadata almost always included a de-identified subject ID, COVID-19 status, age in years and sex. The repertoires were released in a freely available public database meant as a resource for research on the immune response to SARS-CoV-2. Where available, HLA class I and class II types were taken from metadata supplied by the sample provider and were not determined by assay-based typing. The dataset comprised deeply sampled blood TCRbeta repertoires from subjects exposed to, actively infected with, or recovered from COVID-19. The samples were drawn from two sources: the first 160 participants of the ongoing ImmuneRACE study, and about 1,300 subjects contributed by 6 global collaborators.

With regard to this clone: Its cognate antigen has yet to be identified. No per-base quality is available; no much larger clone lies one base away.

Another Seattle source contributed samples from volunteer blood donors who had recovered from COVID-19. Collaborating institutions collected whole blood in K2EDTA tubes following their own protocols. Collaborator samples were shipped for TCRbeta analysis as frozen whole blood, isolated PBMCs, or DNA extracted from either sample type. Taken from the germline V gene (reference sequence), the CDR1 and CDR2 loops are DFQATT and SNEGSKA. Trimming removed 3 bases from V and 3 bases from J, leaving 11 bases between the germline ends. The cysteine opens and the phenylalanine closes a CDR3 of 14 amino acids. The read is trimmed to its CDR3 DNA, 42 bases read in frame from base 1. Points the paper makes about the study in general: The quantity of clinical and demographic metadata differed by source and by participant and was supplied without curation.

TCRbeta CDR3 regions were amplified from genomic DNA by means of the immunoSEQ Assay, a bias-controlled multiplex PCR. The authors' analysis ran thus. Nucleated cell counts per sample were estimated from amplification of reference gene primers within the assay. To quantify the absolute abundance of each unique TCRbeta CDR3 rearrangement, sequence reads were collapsed and filtered. For each sample, productive Simpson clonality was calculated as the square root of Simpson's diversity index across productive rearrangements. TCRdb carries this immuneACCESS record with in-frame sequences only. Its versions omit some clonotypes, under half of them owing to an unresolved V gene in the studies checked, with the rest unexplained. That table supplies the V and J calls and clone size; D and trimming were determined from the DNA. The sample has under 250,000 clones on record, 89% of them singletons. About 6.3% of the sample is held by the ten biggest clonotypes.

The rearrangement joined TRBV20-1 to TRBJ2-2; the D region possibly corresponds to TRBD2 (5 bases align). The sequence derives from a man aged 55 to 70 who had recovered from COVID-19. Sequenced material: peripheral blood. The sequenced DNA is TGCAGTGCTAGTATTCTAGCTGACACCGGGGAGCTGTTTTTT. Translated, it reads CSASILADTGELFF.